The rows below give T cell receptor beta chains drawn from one sample of a study of blood T cell repertoires in COVID-19. Generated by immunoSEQ multiplex PCR, the TCRdb table keeps only in-frame clones and is missing some. The sample holds around 170,000 clones, around 89% seen once. Sequencing input: peripheral blood. The receptors here all came from a man younger than 30 who had recovered from COVID-19. The CDR3 runs from the conserved cysteine through the conserved F or W. The order of the fields is J gene, clone size, V gene, D gene, CDR3 protein, CDR3 DNA. D genes are given only for firm matches. Where a row states a size, it is once, few, many or the class of an expanded clone; other rows omit it.

j_call: TRBJ2-1
clone_size: -
v_call: TRBV3-1/TRBV3-2
d_call: TRBD2
cdr3_aa: CASSLGTSGAYNEQFF
cdr3_nt: TGTGCCAGCAGCCTAGGGACTAGCGGTGCGTACAATGAGCAGTTCTTC

j_call: TRBJ2-5
clone_size: -
v_call: TRBV10-1
d_call: TRBD2
cdr3_aa: CASSKRTSGNGETQYF
cdr3_nt: TGCGCCAGCAGTAAACGGACTAGCGGGAATGGAGAGACCCAGTACTTC

j_call: TRBJ2-7
clone_size: once
v_call: TRBV24-1
d_call: -
cdr3_aa: CATRDTIPPYEQYF
cdr3_nt: TGTGCCACCAGAGACACAATTCCCCCCTACGAGCAGTACTTC

j_call: TRBJ1-1
clone_size: few
v_call: TRBV20-1
d_call: -
cdr3_aa: CSAREGVRAFF
cdr3_nt: TGCAGTGCTAGAGAAGGGGTGAGGGCTTTCTTT

j_call: TRBJ2-5
clone_size: -
v_call: TRBV6-5
d_call: TRBD2
cdr3_aa: CASRVAGEETQYF
cdr3_nt: TGTGCCAGCAGAGTAGCGGGAGAGGAGACCCAGTACTTC

j_call: TRBJ2-1
clone_size: once
v_call: TRBV5-4
d_call: -
cdr3_aa: CASSLVAPDEQFF
cdr3_nt: TGTGCCAGCAGCTTGGTGGCCCCCGATGAGCAGTTCTTC

j_call: TRBJ2-1
clone_size: few
v_call: TRBV27
d_call: -
cdr3_aa: CASSFEDPTYNEQFF
cdr3_nt: TGTGCCAGCAGTTTCGAGGATCCTACTTACAATGAGCAGTTCTTC

j_call: TRBJ2-3
clone_size: -
v_call: TRBV5-1
d_call: -
cdr3_aa: CASSLARDTQYF
cdr3_nt: TGCGCCAGCAGCTTGGCCCGAGATACGCAGTATTTT

j_call: TRBJ2-5
clone_size: -
v_call: TRBV3-1/TRBV3-2
d_call: -
cdr3_aa: CASSQDFRALETQYF
cdr3_nt: TGTGCCAGCAGCCAGGACTTCCGGGCGTTAGAGACCCAGTACTTC

j_call: TRBJ1-5
clone_size: -
v_call: TRBV5-1
d_call: -
cdr3_aa: CASSLTGNQPQHF
cdr3_nt: TGCGCCAGCAGCTTGACAGGGAATCAGCCCCAGCATTTT

j_call: TRBJ2-3
clone_size: -
v_call: TRBV9
d_call: TRBD1
cdr3_aa: CASSVARGQSTDTQYF
cdr3_nt: TGTGCCAGCAGCGTAGCTCGGGGACAGAGCACAGATACGCAGTATTTT

j_call: TRBJ2-7
clone_size: many
v_call: TRBV24-1
d_call: -
cdr3_aa: CATSHLDGNEQYF
cdr3_nt: TGTGCCACCAGTCACCTAGACGGTAACGAGCAGTACTTC

j_call: TRBJ1-1
clone_size: -
v_call: TRBV30
d_call: -
cdr3_aa: CAWSVTRRLNTEAFF
cdr3_nt: TGTGCCTGGAGTGTTACTAGGAGGCTGAACACTGAAGCTTTCTTT

j_call: TRBJ2-1
clone_size: once
v_call: TRBV4-2
d_call: TRBD2
cdr3_aa: CASSPRTSGRDEQFF
cdr3_nt: TGTGCCAGCAGCCCCCGGACTAGCGGGAGGGACGAGCAGTTCTTC

j_call: TRBJ2-1
clone_size: -
v_call: TRBV5-1
d_call: -
cdr3_aa: CASSSKANEQFF
cdr3_nt: TGCGCCAGCAGCTCGAAAGCGAATGAGCAGTTCTTC

j_call: TRBJ1-1
clone_size: once
v_call: TRBV18
d_call: TRBD1
cdr3_aa: CASSPGQGFPEAFF
cdr3_nt: TGTGCCAGCTCACCGGGACAGGGTTTCCCTGAAGCTTTCTTT

j_call: TRBJ2-7
clone_size: -
v_call: TRBV28
d_call: -
cdr3_aa: CASKSGAWYF
cdr3_nt: TGTGCCAGCAAATCTGGGGCGTGGTACTTC

j_call: TRBJ2-7
clone_size: -
v_call: TRBV4-3
d_call: -
cdr3_aa: CASSHSEARSYEQYF
cdr3_nt: TGCGCCAGCAGCCATAGTGAGGCGCGCTCCTACGAGCAGTACTTC

j_call: TRBJ1-2
clone_size: -
v_call: TRBV12-5
d_call: TRBD1
cdr3_aa: CASGSQGAYYGYTF
cdr3_nt: TGTGCTAGTGGTTCGCAGGGGGCCTACTATGGCTACACCTTC

j_call: TRBJ1-1
clone_size: -
v_call: TRBV19
d_call: -
cdr3_aa: CASSISPGAEAFF
cdr3_nt: TGTGCCAGTAGTATCTCGCCAGGGGCTGAAGCTTTCTTT

j_call: TRBJ1-2
clone_size: few
v_call: TRBV14
d_call: TRBD1
cdr3_aa: CASSTFLTGNYGYTF
cdr3_nt: TGTGCCAGCAGCACCTTTCTGACAGGGAACTATGGCTACACCTTC

j_call: TRBJ1-6
clone_size: -
v_call: TRBV30
d_call: -
cdr3_aa: CAWSEQGLPNSPLHF
cdr3_nt: TGTGCCTGGAGTGAACAGGGTTTGCCTAATTCACCCCTCCACTTT

j_call: TRBJ1-4
clone_size: once
v_call: TRBV10-1
d_call: -
cdr3_aa: CASSDGSTNEKLFF
cdr3_nt: TGCGCCAGCAGTGACGGGTCAACTAATGAAAAACTGTTTTTT

j_call: TRBJ2-1
clone_size: few
v_call: TRBV21-1
d_call: -
cdr3_aa: CASSKAGTGGYGNEQFF
cdr3_nt: TGTGCCAGCAGCAAAGCCGGGACAGGGGGCTATGGCAATGAGCAGTTCTTC

j_call: TRBJ2-2
clone_size: -
v_call: TRBV5-4
d_call: TRBD1
cdr3_aa: CASSGDRGGTGELFF
cdr3_nt: TGTGCCAGCAGCGGCGACAGGGGAGGTACCGGGGAGCTGTTTTTT

j_call: TRBJ2-1
clone_size: -
v_call: TRBV7-2
d_call: -
cdr3_aa: CASSLDGRPYNEQFF
cdr3_nt: TGTGCCAGCAGCTTAGACGGGAGACCCTACAATGAGCAGTTCTTC

j_call: TRBJ2-5
clone_size: -
v_call: TRBV6-5
d_call: -
cdr3_aa: CASSYGGSTETQYF
cdr3_nt: TGTGCCAGCAGTTACGGTGGCTCCACGGAGACCCAGTACTTC

j_call: TRBJ1-5
clone_size: -
v_call: TRBV3-1/TRBV3-2
d_call: -
cdr3_aa: CASSQEAKEGGQPQHF
cdr3_nt: TGTGCCAGCAGCCAAGAAGCGAAGGAAGGAGGTCAGCCCCAGCATTTT

j_call: TRBJ1-5
clone_size: -
v_call: TRBV27
d_call: -
cdr3_aa: CASIPGDPSNQPQHF
cdr3_nt: TGTGCCAGCATCCCAGGGGACCCTAGCAATCAGCCCCAGCATTTT

j_call: TRBJ1-1
clone_size: -
v_call: TRBV5-5
d_call: TRBD1
cdr3_aa: CASRRQGELNTEAFF
cdr3_nt: TGTGCCAGCAGGAGACAGGGTGAGCTGAACACTGAAGCTTTCTTT

j_call: TRBJ2-5
clone_size: -
v_call: TRBV18
d_call: TRBD2
cdr3_aa: CASSPLVGSGGFEETQYF
cdr3_nt: TGTGCCAGCTCACCACTAGTGGGTAGCGGGGGTTTCGAAGAGACCCAGTACTTC

j_call: TRBJ2-1
clone_size: -
v_call: TRBV7-9
d_call: -
cdr3_aa: CASSTAYLAYNEQFF
cdr3_nt: TGTGCCAGCAGCACCGCTTATCTAGCGTACAATGAGCAGTTCTTC

j_call: TRBJ2-7
clone_size: once
v_call: TRBV3-1/TRBV3-2
d_call: TRBD2
cdr3_aa: CASSQDASGIYEQYF
cdr3_nt: TGTGCCAGCAGCCAAGACGCTAGCGGTATCTACGAGCAGTACTTC

j_call: TRBJ2-1
clone_size: -
v_call: TRBV27
d_call: -
cdr3_aa: CASSLAGSGRYNEQFF
cdr3_nt: TGTGCCAGCAGTTTAGCCGGGAGCGGTCGCTACAATGAGCAGTTCTTC

j_call: TRBJ1-2
clone_size: -
v_call: TRBV20-1
d_call: -
cdr3_aa: CSASVGAGGYTF
cdr3_nt: TGCAGTGCTAGTGTGGGGGCTGGAGGCTACACCTTC

j_call: TRBJ2-1
clone_size: -
v_call: TRBV27
d_call: TRBD2
cdr3_aa: CASSPRLVSGGYNEQFF
cdr3_nt: TGTGCCAGCAGTCCTCGATTGGTTAGCGGGGGCTACAATGAGCAGTTCTTC

j_call: TRBJ2-7
clone_size: -
v_call: TRBV6-1
d_call: -
cdr3_aa: CASSEGVGLPGAYEQYF
cdr3_nt: TGTGCCAGCAGTGAAGGCGTCGGCTTACCAGGCGCCTACGAGCAGTACTTC

j_call: TRBJ1-2
clone_size: -
v_call: TRBV12-3/TRBV12-4
d_call: TRBD1
cdr3_aa: CASSLTGGGDTF
cdr3_nt: TGTGCCAGCAGCCTGACAGGGGGAGGGGACACCTTC

j_call: TRBJ1-1
clone_size: -
v_call: TRBV5-1
d_call: -
cdr3_aa: CASSWGLVRLRNTEAFF
cdr3_nt: TGCGCCAGCAGCTGGGGCCTTGTCAGGTTAAGGAACACTGAAGCTTTCTTT

j_call: TRBJ1-2
clone_size: -
v_call: TRBV30
d_call: TRBD1
cdr3_aa: CAWRTGTYYGYTF
cdr3_nt: TGTGCCTGGAGGACAGGGACCTACTATGGCTACACCTTC

j_call: TRBJ2-2
clone_size: -
v_call: TRBV2
d_call: TRBD1
cdr3_aa: CASSFGQVGGELFF
cdr3_nt: TGTGCCAGCAGTTTCGGACAGGTTGGCGGGGAGCTGTTTTTT

j_call: TRBJ1-3
clone_size: -
v_call: TRBV9
d_call: -
cdr3_aa: CASSVYERSSGNTIYF
cdr3_nt: TGTGCCAGCAGCGTTTACGAACGCAGCTCTGGAAACACCATATATTTT